This T cell receptor (beta chain) was recorded in a study of blood T cell repertoires in COVID-19. Study information: Some COVID-19 samples were acute and others convalescent; all came from the United States, Italy and Spain. T cells, B-cell-depleted T cells, or PBMCs provided the cDNA or gDNA that served as material.

TCRdb's table, derived via immunoSEQ multiplex PCR, lists solely in-frame clones and lacks some. The sample has about 220,000 clones; around 80% are singletons. The V gene's germline CDR1 is GTSNPN and CDR2 SVGIG (reference sequence). CDR3 length: 12 residues. V usage is TRBV30 and J usage is TRBJ1-1; D possibly corresponds to TRBD1 (5 bases). Sequencing was performed on peripheral blood. The TCR originated in a man aged 25-45 years with active or convalescent COVID-19. The CDR3 region has the DNA TGTGCTTGCAACCAGGGAAGAGATGAAGCTTTCTTT. Translation: CACNQGRDEAFF. Variable domain in full (rest from reference TRBV30 and TRBJ1-1): SQTIHQWPATLVQPVGSPLSLECTVEGTSNPNLYWYRQAAGRGLQLLFYSVGIGQISSEVPQNLSASRPQDRQFILSSKKLLLSDSGFYLCACNQGRDEAFFGQGTRLTVV.